The rows below give T cell receptor beta chains drawn from one sample of a study of T and B cells in COVID-19 patients. TCRdb itself ran the multiplex PCR reads through MiXCR, one entry per CDR3 protein. The sample has more than 13,000 distinct CDR3 sequences; about 28% are singletons. The sample was blood. Receptor source: a human donor who had recovered from COVID-19. CDR3s include the opening cysteine and the closing phenylalanine or tryptophan. The D gene is left open where the match is weak. Some rows have no size entry. The others give once, few or many, or a class for an expanded clone.

V gene	J gene	clone size	D gene	CDR3 DNA	CDR3 protein
TRBV5-6	TRBJ2-7	few	.	TGTGCCAGCAGTTCTATACAGGGAAGAGGTTACGAGCAGTACTTC	CASSSIQGRGYEQYF
TRBV6-5	TRBJ1-4	.	.	TGTGCCAGCAGTTACAGGGAGTCTAATGAAAAACTGTTTTTT	CASSYRESNEKLFF
TRBV27	TRBJ2-7	medium-sized	TRBD1	TGTGCCAGCAGCCAGAGACAGGGACCCTACGAGCAGTACTTC	CASSQRQGPYEQYF
TRBV12-3/TRBV12-4	TRBJ1-2	.	.	TGTGCCAGCAGTTTAAACAGCAACTATGGCTACACCTTC	CASSLNSNYGYTF
TRBV15	TRBJ1-1	.	.	TGTGCCACCAGCAGGGCAATTACAGGGACTAACACTGAAGCTTTCTTT	CATSRAITGTNTEAFF
TRBV28	TRBJ2-1	.	.	TGTGCCAGCAGCCTTCGGTACAATGAGCAGTTCTTC	CASSLRYNEQFF
TRBV18	TRBJ1-5	few	.	TGTGCCAGCTCACCAGTAGGTACAGGAGGACAGCCCCAGCATTTT	CASSPVGTGGQPQHF
TRBV27	TRBJ2-1	once	TRBD2	TGTGCCAGCAGTCTTGGACTAGAAGTCAATGAGCAGTTCTTC	CASSLGLEVNEQFF
TRBV12-3/TRBV12-4	TRBJ2-7	many	.	TGTGCCAGCAGTAGTCTGGGCTACGAGCAGTACTTC	CASSSLGYEQYF
TRBV6-5	TRBJ2-1	many	TRBD2	TGTGCCAGCAGTCACGGGACTAGCGGGAGAAATGAGCAGTTCTTC	CASSHGTSGRNEQFF
TRBV5-6	TRBJ2-1	few	TRBD2	TGTGCCAGCAGCCCGAGAATTACTACTAGCGGGGCGTCCTACAATGAGCAGTTCTTC	CASSPRITTSGASYNEQFF
TRBV27	TRBJ1-2	.	.	TGTGCCAGCAGTTTTTCCCAGGGTGCTAATGGCTACACCTTC	CASSFSQGANGYTF
TRBV6-2/TRBV6-3	TRBJ2-3	few	.	TGTGCCAGCTCCCACCTGAATACGCAGTATTTT	CASSHLNTQYF
TRBV20-1	TRBJ2-3	.	TRBD1	TGCAGTGTATCTACAGGGGGCCCGACAGATACGCAGTATTTC	CSVSTGGPTDTQYF
TRBV20-1	TRBJ2-7	.	.	TGCAGTGCCCCCGGGACACTGCCGTCCGAGCAGTACTTC	CSAPGTLPSEQYF
TRBV5-5	TRBJ2-5	.	.	TGTGCCAGCAGCTTGGATGGGCACAGCCGACTAGAGACCCAGTACTTC	CASSLDGHSRLETQYF
TRBV19	TRBJ2-5	.	TRBD2	TGTGCCAGTAGTATAGTTGGGACTAGCGGGAGTAAGACCCAGTACTTC	CASSIVGTSGSKTQYF
TRBV19	TRBJ2-4	.	.	TGTGCCAGTGCCGTCAACGTAGCCAAAAACATTCAGTACTTC	CASAVNVAKNIQYF
TRBV6-1	TRBJ1-1	few	.	TGTGCCAGCAGCCGCTCCTTGCCCGGCACTGAAGCTTTCTTT	CASSRSLPGTEAFF
TRBV18	TRBJ2-1	many	.	TGTGCCAGCTCACCACCCGCTAGCCTGGATGAGCAGTTCTTC	CASSPPASLDEQFF
TRBV6-2/TRBV6-3	TRBJ1-2	.	.	TGTGCCAGCAGTTACCCTCAGACGTATGGCTACACCTTC	CASSYPQTYGYTF
TRBV19	TRBJ2-7	medium-sized	.	TGTGCCAGTAGTCCCGGCGACAGGATTCTGTCCTACGAGCAGTACTTC	CASSPGDRILSYEQYF
TRBV12-3/TRBV12-4	TRBJ1-2	many	.	TGTGCCAGCAGCCCAGGGGATGGCTACACCTTC	CASSPGDGYTF
TRBV19	TRBJ2-3	.	TRBD1	TGTGCCAGTAGTAAGGGACAGGGGCCAGATACGCAGTATTTT	CASSKGQGPDTQYF
TRBV6-6	TRBJ1-1	.	.	TGTGCCAGCAGTTACATTTCTGGAAACACTGAAGCTTTCTTT	CASSYISGNTEAFF
TRBV4-3	TRBJ2-2	once	.	TGCGCCAGCAGCGCGGTTGGCGGGGGCCCGAACACCGGGGAGCTGTTTTTT	CASSAVGGGPNTGELFF
TRBV5-5	TRBJ2-3	.	TRBD1	TGTGCCAGCAGCTTGGAGACAGGACAGGGAATCACAGATACGCAGTATTTT	CASSLETGQGITDTQYF
TRBV27	TRBJ2-3	few	TRBD2	TGTGCCAGCAGTTTAGCTACTAGCGTCCTACAGCGAGACACAGATACGCAGTATTTT	CASSLATSVLQRDTDTQYF
TRBV19	TRBJ2-7	.	.	TGTGCCAGTAGTATAAAGGGGCAGGGTTTATTGCCGGACGAGCAGTACTTC	CASSIKGQGLLPDEQYF
TRBV27	TRBJ2-7	.	.	TGTGCCAGCAGTTTAAGGACAGCGTACGAGCAGTACTTC	CASSLRTAYEQYF
TRBV27	TRBJ1-5	.	.	TGTGCCAGCAGTTTTCTGGGTACTGGTCAGCCCCAGCATTTT	CASSFLGTGQPQHF